The rows below give T cell receptor beta chains drawn from one sample of a study of cytomegalovirus exposure and HLA in healthy donors. The assay was immunoSEQ multiplex PCR, and TCRdb's table has in-frame clones only and misses some. Of 100,000 to 150,000 clones listed, about 81% are singletons. The sample comprised PBMCs. The receptors derive from a young woman in good health and CMV-seronegative. CDR3s include the opening cysteine and the closing phenylalanine or tryptophan. D genes are given only for firm matches. Size tells how often a clone was seen (once, few, many) or the class of an expanded clone, and some rows leave it out.

d_gene: NA; v_gene: TRBV5-5; abundance: few; j_gene: TRBJ1-1; CDR3nt: TGTGCCAGCAGAAGGAGAGAGAACACTGAAGCTTTCTTT; CDR3aa: CASRRRENTEAFF
d_gene: TRBD2; v_gene: TRBV5-4; abundance: once; j_gene: TRBJ2-1; CDR3nt: TGTGCCAGCAGCTTGGGTGCGGGAGTCGCCTACAATGAGCAGTTCTTC; CDR3aa: CASSLGAGVAYNEQFF
d_gene: NA; v_gene: TRBV11-1; abundance: NA; j_gene: TRBJ2-1; CDR3nt: TGTGCCAGCAGCCGCCGGGACTCGACCCCAGCCTACAATGAGCAGTTCTTC; CDR3aa: CASSRRDSTPAYNEQFF
d_gene: TRBD2; v_gene: TRBV18; abundance: NA; j_gene: TRBJ2-7; CDR3nt: TGTGCCAGCTCACCACCCTTGGGGAGGGGAAACGAGCAGTACTTC; CDR3aa: CASSPPLGRGNEQYF
d_gene: TRBD2; v_gene: TRBV7-9; abundance: NA; j_gene: TRBJ2-7; CDR3nt: TGTGCCAGCAGCTCCCAAAGAGGGACTAGCGGCTCCTACGAGCAGTACTTC; CDR3aa: CASSSQRGTSGSYEQYF
d_gene: NA; v_gene: TRBV7-8; abundance: NA; j_gene: TRBJ1-1; CDR3nt: TGTGCCAGCAGCTTCCCGGACACGGTGGGTGGCACTGAAGCTTTCTTT; CDR3aa: CASSFPDTVGGTEAFF
d_gene: NA; v_gene: TRBV27; abundance: NA; j_gene: TRBJ2-7; CDR3nt: TGTGCCAGCAGTTTAATCCCGGTAGAAATCTACGAGCAGTACTTC; CDR3aa: CASSLIPVEIYEQYF
d_gene: NA; v_gene: TRBV6-6; abundance: NA; j_gene: TRBJ2-2; CDR3nt: TGTGCCAGCAGTTACTCGGGGGGGGGCATCGGGGAGCTGTTTTTT; CDR3aa: CASSYSGGGIGELFF
d_gene: TRBD1; v_gene: TRBV11-2; abundance: NA; j_gene: TRBJ1-4; CDR3nt: TGTGCCAGCAGCTCAGGACAGGCAAAAAAACTGTTTTTT; CDR3aa: CASSSGQAKKLFF
d_gene: TRBD2; v_gene: TRBV30; abundance: once; j_gene: TRBJ2-7; CDR3nt: TGTGCCTGGGACTCCGGACTAGCGGGAGGGTACGAGCAGTACTTC; CDR3aa: CAWDSGLAGGYEQYF
d_gene: NA; v_gene: TRBV6-4; abundance: NA; j_gene: TRBJ1-6; CDR3nt: TGTGCCAGCAGTGAAGCGGCGTCTAATTCACCCCTCCACTTT; CDR3aa: CASSEAASNSPLHF
d_gene: NA; v_gene: TRBV28; abundance: NA; j_gene: TRBJ2-7; CDR3nt: TGTGCCAGCAGTTTATATCAGGGGAGGGGGTCCTACGAGCAGTACTTC; CDR3aa: CASSLYQGRGSYEQYF
d_gene: TRBD2; v_gene: TRBV2; abundance: NA; j_gene: TRBJ2-5; CDR3nt: TGTGCCAGCAGAGGACTAGCGGGAGGGCGGAGAGAGACCCAGTACTTC; CDR3aa: CASRGLAGGRRETQYF
d_gene: TRBD1; v_gene: TRBV4-1; abundance: NA; j_gene: TRBJ2-3; CDR3nt: TGCGCCAGCAGCCGGGGACAGGGGGCCACAGATACGCAGTATTTT; CDR3aa: CASSRGQGATDTQYF
d_gene: TRBD1; v_gene: TRBV6-5; abundance: once; j_gene: TRBJ1-4; CDR3nt: TGTGCCAGCAGTTATCAGGGGGGAACTAATGAAAAACTGTTTTTT; CDR3aa: CASSYQGGTNEKLFF
d_gene: TRBD1; v_gene: TRBV6-6; abundance: NA; j_gene: TRBJ1-2; CDR3nt: TGTGCCAGCAGTTACGCTACCAGGGGGACGGATGGCTACACCTTC; CDR3aa: CASSYATRGTDGYTF
d_gene: NA; v_gene: TRBV19; abundance: NA; j_gene: TRBJ1-4; CDR3nt: TGTGCCAGTAGTATACCCGGGAGTTCCCTTGAAAAACTGTTTTTT; CDR3aa: CASSIPGSSLEKLFF
d_gene: NA; v_gene: TRBV7-8; abundance: NA; j_gene: TRBJ1-2; CDR3nt: TGTGCCAGCAGCTTCCGGGACTTCTATGGCTACACCTTC; CDR3aa: CASSFRDFYGYTF
d_gene: NA; v_gene: TRBV29-1; abundance: NA; j_gene: TRBJ2-5; CDR3nt: TGCAGCGCCACAAAAGAGACCCAGTACTTC; CDR3aa: CSATKETQYF
d_gene: TRBD1; v_gene: TRBV4-1; abundance: few; j_gene: TRBJ1-6; CDR3nt: TGCGCCAGCAGCCAGCTAAGGACAGGAGGATCACCCCTCCACTTT; CDR3aa: CASSQLRTGGSPLHF
d_gene: NA; v_gene: TRBV7-9; abundance: NA; j_gene: TRBJ2-7; CDR3nt: TGTTCCAGCAGCGAACAGTACGAGCAGTACTTC; CDR3aa: CSSSEQYEQYF
d_gene: TRBD2; v_gene: TRBV7-2; abundance: NA; j_gene: TRBJ2-2; CDR3nt: TGTGCCAGCAGCTTAGATGGGACTACTAACACCGGGGAGCTGTTTTTT; CDR3aa: CASSLDGTTNTGELFF
d_gene: NA; v_gene: TRBV6-5; abundance: few; j_gene: TRBJ1-4; CDR3nt: TGTGCCAGCAGTAGACAGTTGAATGAAAAACTGTTTTTT; CDR3aa: CASSRQLNEKLFF
d_gene: TRBD2; v_gene: TRBV7-9; abundance: NA; j_gene: TRBJ2-1; CDR3nt: TGTGCCAGCAGCTACCCCGGGACTAGCCCGAAACCCACTTACAATGAGCAGTTCTTC; CDR3aa: CASSYPGTSPKPTYNEQFF
d_gene: TRBD1; v_gene: TRBV5-1; abundance: NA; j_gene: TRBJ2-2; CDR3nt: TGCGCCAGCAGCTTCAGGACAGGGATTCTGAACACCGGGGAGCTGTTTTTT; CDR3aa: CASSFRTGILNTGELFF
d_gene: TRBD1; v_gene: TRBV28; abundance: NA; j_gene: TRBJ2-1; CDR3nt: TGTGCCAGCAGTTTAGGGACAGGAGCATACAATGAGCAGTTCTTC; CDR3aa: CASSLGTGAYNEQFF
d_gene: TRBD1; v_gene: TRBV7-9; abundance: NA; j_gene: TRBJ1-4; CDR3nt: TGTGCCAGCAGCTTAGCGGGACAGACAAATGAAAAACTGTTTTTT; CDR3aa: CASSLAGQTNEKLFF
d_gene: TRBD1; v_gene: TRBV28; abundance: NA; j_gene: TRBJ1-4; CDR3nt: TGTGCCAGCAGTTTAGGGGACAGCAATGAAAAACTGTTTTTT; CDR3aa: CASSLGDSNEKLFF
d_gene: TRBD1; v_gene: TRBV28; abundance: few; j_gene: TRBJ1-2; CDR3nt: TGTGCCAGCACCTGGACAGGGGGCGGCAGCTATGGCTACACCTTC; CDR3aa: CASTWTGGGSYGYTF
d_gene: NA; v_gene: TRBV11-3; abundance: once; j_gene: TRBJ2-2; CDR3nt: TGTGCCAGCAGCGGGGGGTCCACCGGGGAGCTGTTTTTT; CDR3aa: CASSGGSTGELFF
d_gene: TRBD1; v_gene: TRBV15; abundance: NA; j_gene: TRBJ2-1; CDR3nt: TGTGCCACCAGCAGAGACCAGGCCGACAGGGGGAATGAGCAGTTCTTC; CDR3aa: CATSRDQADRGNEQFF
d_gene: NA; v_gene: TRBV7-9; abundance: NA; j_gene: TRBJ2-7; CDR3nt: TGTGCCAGCAGCCCCCCACGTGTGGGCCTCTCATCCTACGAGCAGTACTTC; CDR3aa: CASSPPRVGLSSYEQYF
d_gene: NA; v_gene: TRBV5-1; abundance: NA; j_gene: TRBJ1-3; CDR3nt: TGCGCCAGCAGCGTTGGTGGAGACTCTGGAAACACCATATATTTT; CDR3aa: CASSVGGDSGNTIYF